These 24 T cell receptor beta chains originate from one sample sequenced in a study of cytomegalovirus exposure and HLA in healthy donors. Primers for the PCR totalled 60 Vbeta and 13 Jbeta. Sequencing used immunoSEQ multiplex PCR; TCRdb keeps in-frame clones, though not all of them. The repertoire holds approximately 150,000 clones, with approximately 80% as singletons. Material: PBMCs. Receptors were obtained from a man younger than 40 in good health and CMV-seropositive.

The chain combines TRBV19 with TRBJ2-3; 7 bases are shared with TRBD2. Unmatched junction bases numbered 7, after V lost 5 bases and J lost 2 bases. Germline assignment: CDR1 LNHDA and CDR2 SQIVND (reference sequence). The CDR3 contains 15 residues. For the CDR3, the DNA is TGTGCCAGTAGTGCCCGGGGACTAACCACAGATACGCAGTATTTT. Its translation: CASSARGLTTDTQYF.

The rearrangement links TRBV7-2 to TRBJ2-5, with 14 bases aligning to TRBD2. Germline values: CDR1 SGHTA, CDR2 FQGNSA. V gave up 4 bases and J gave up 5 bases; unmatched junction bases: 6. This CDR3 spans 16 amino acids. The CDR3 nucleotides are TGTGCCAGCAGCTCGAGACTAGCGGGGGGGCAGGAGACCCAGTACTTC. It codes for CASSSRLAGGQETQYF. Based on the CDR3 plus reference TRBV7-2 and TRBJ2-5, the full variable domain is GAGVSQSPSNKVTEKGKDVELRCDPISGHTALYWYRQSLGQGLEFLIYFQGNSAPDKSGLPSDRFSAERTGGSVSTLTIQRTQQEDSAVYLCASSSRLAGGQETQYFGPGTRLLVL.

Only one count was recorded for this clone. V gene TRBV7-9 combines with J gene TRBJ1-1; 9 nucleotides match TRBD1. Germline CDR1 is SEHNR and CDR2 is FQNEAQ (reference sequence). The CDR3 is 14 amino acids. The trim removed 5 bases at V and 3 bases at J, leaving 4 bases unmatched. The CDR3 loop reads CASSTDRGDTEAFF. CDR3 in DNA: TGTGCCAGCAGCACGGACAGGGGAGACACTGAAGCTTTCTTT.

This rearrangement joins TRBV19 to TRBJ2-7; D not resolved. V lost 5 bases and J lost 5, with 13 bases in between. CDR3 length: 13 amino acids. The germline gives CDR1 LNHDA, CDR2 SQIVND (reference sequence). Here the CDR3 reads CASSLYQANEQYF. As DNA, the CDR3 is TGTGCCAGTAGTCTCTACCAGGCCAACGAGCAGTACTTC.

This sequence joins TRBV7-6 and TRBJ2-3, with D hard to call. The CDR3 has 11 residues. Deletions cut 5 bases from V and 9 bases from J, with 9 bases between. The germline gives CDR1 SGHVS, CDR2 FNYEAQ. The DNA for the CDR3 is TGTGCCAGCAGCCCCGCCGAGACGCAGTATTTT. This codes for CASSPAETQYF.

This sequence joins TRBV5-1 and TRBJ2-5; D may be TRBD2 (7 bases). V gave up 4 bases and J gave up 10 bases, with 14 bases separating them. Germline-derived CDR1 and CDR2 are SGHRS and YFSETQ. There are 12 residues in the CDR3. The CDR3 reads CASSGGAWGQYF. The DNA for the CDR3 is TGCGCCAGCAGCGGGGGGGCCTGGGGCCAGTACTTC.

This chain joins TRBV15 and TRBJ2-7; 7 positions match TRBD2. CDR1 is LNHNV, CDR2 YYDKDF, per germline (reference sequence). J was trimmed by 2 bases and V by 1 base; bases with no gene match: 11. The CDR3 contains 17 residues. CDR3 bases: TGTGCCACCAGCAGAGCCGTAAGGGAGGGGAGGCCCTACGAGCAGTACTTC. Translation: CATSRAVREGRPYEQYF.

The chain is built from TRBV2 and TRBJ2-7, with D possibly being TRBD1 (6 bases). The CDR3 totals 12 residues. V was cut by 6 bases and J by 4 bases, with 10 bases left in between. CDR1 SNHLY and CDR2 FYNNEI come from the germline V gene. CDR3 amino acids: CASSWGLYEQYF. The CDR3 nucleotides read TGTGCCAGCAGCTGGGGGCTGTACGAGCAGTACTTC.

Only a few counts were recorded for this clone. CDR3 in DNA: TGTGCCAGCAGCCAACGGACAGGGCGGAATGAGCAGTTCTTC. Translating it yields CASSQRTGRNEQFF. This chain connects TRBV5-4 to TRBJ2-1, with 8 bases aligning to TRBD1. This CDR3 is 14 amino acids long. CDR1 and CDR2 (germline): SGHNT, YYREEE (reference sequence). After removal of 4 bases from V and 7 bases from J, the junction contained 7 bases not matched to a gene.

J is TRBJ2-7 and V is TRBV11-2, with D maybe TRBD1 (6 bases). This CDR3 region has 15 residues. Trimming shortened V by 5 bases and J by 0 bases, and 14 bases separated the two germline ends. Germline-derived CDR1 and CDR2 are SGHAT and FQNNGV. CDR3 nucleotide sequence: TGTGCCAGCAGCCGAAATAACAGGGCCTCCTACGAGCAGTACTTC. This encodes CASSRNNRASYEQYF.

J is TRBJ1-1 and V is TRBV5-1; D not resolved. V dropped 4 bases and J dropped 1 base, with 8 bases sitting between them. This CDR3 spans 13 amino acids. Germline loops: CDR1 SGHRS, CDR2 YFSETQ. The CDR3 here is CASSAAKNTEAFF. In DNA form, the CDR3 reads TGCGCCAGCAGCGCGGCGAAGAACACTGAAGCTTTCTTT.

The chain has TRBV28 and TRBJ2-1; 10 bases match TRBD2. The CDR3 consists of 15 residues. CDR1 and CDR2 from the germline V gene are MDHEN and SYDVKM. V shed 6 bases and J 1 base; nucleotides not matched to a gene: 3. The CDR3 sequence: CASRLAGVSYNEQFF. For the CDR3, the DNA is TGTGCCAGCAGGCTAGCGGGAGTGTCCTACAATGAGCAGTTCTTC.

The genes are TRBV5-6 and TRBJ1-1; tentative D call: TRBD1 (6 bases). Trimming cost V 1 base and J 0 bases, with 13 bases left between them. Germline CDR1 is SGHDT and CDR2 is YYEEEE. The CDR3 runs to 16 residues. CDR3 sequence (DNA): TGTGCCAGCAGCTTGACAGGGCGGCCTCTGAACACTGAAGCTTTCTTT. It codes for CASSLTGRPLNTEAFF.

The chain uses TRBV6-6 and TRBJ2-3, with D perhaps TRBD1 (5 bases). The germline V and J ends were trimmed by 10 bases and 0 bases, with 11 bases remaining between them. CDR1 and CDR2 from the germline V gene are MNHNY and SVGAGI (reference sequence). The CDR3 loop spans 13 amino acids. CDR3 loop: CATNRGSTDTQYF. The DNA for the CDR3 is TGTGCCACCAATAGGGGCAGCACAGATACGCAGTATTTT.

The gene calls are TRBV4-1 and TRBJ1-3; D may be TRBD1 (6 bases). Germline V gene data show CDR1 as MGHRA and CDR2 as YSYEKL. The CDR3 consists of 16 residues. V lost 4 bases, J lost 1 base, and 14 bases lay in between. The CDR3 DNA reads TGCGCCAGCAGCCTGCCTGGGGGCCAATCTGGAAACACCATATATTTT. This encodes CASSLPGGQSGNTIYF.

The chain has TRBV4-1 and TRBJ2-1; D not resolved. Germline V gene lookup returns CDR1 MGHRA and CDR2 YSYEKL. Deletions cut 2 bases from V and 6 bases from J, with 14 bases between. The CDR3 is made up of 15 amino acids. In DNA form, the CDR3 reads TGCGCCAGCAGCCAACCTCCGGGTCGTGGCAATGAGCAGTTCTTC. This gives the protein CASSQPPGRGNEQFF.

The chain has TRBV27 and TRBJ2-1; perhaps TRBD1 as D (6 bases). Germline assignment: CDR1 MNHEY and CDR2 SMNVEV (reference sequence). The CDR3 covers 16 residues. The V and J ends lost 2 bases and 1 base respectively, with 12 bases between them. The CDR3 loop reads CASSLRTVDSYNEQFF. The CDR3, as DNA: TGTGCCAGCAGTTTAAGGACAGTCGATTCCTACAATGAGCAGTTCTTC.

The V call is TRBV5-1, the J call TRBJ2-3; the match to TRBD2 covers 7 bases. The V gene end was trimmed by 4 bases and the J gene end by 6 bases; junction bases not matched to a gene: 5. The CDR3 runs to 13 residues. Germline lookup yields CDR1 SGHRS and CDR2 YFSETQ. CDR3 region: CASSPPTSDTQYF. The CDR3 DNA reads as TGCGCCAGCAGCCCTCCGACTAGCGATACGCAGTATTTT.

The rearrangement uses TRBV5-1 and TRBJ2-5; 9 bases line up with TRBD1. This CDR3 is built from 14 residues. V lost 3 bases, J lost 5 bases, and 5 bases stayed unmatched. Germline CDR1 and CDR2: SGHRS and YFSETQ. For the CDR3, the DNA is TGCGCCAGCAGCTCCAGACAGGGGGGCGAGACCCAGTACTTC. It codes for CASSSRQGGETQYF.

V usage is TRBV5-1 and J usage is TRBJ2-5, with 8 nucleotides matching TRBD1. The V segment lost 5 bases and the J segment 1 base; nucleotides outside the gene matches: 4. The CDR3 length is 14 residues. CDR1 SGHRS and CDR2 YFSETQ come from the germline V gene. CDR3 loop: CASRRTGSQETQYF. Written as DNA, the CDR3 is TGCGCCAGCAGACGGACAGGGTCCCAAGAGACCCAGTACTTC.

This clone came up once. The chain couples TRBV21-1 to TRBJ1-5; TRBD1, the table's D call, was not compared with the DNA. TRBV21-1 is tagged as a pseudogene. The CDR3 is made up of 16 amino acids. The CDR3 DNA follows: TGTGCCAGCAGCAAATCAAGACAGAGTTCTGATCAGCCCCAGCATTTT. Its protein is CASSKSRQSSDQPQHF.

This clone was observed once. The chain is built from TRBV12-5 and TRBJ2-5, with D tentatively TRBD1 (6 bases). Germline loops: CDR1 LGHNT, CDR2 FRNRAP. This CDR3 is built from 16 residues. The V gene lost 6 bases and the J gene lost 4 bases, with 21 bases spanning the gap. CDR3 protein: CASGPGVAASGETQYF. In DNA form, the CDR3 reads TGTGCTAGTGGCCCAGGGGTGGCGGCCTCGGGAGAGACCCAGTACTTC.

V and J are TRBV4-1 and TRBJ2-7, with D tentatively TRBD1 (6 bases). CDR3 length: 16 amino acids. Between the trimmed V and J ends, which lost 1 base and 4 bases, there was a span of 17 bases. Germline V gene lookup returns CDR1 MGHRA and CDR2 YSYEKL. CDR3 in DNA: TGCGCCAGCAGCCAAGGGGTCCAGGGGAGAGGGTACGAGCAGTACTTC. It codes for CASSQGVQGRGYEQYF.

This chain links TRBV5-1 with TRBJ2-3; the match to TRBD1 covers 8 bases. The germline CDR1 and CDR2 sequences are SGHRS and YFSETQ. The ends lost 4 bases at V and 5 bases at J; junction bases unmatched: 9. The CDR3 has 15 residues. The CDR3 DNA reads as TGCGCCAGCAGCGGGGGGACAGGCCGGGGAGATACGCAGTATTTT. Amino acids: CASSGGTGRGDTQYF.